This passage covers 19 T cell receptor beta chains from one sample sequenced in a study of blood T cell repertoires in COVID-19. Assay: immunoSEQ multiplex PCR; the TCRdb copy retains only in-frame clones and omits some. In the table there are some 14,000 clones, around 81% of which are singletons. Sequenced sample: peripheral blood. The receptors originated from a human donor in a cohort sampled during active COVID-19.

The chain joins TRBV3-1 (or the pseudogene TRBV3-2) to TRBJ2-3; D remains unclear. CDR1 LGHDT and CDR2 YNNKEL come from the germline V gene (reference sequence). The CDR3 spans 15 residues. The V end was cut by 0 bases, the J end by 6 bases, with 13 bases between. The chain's CDR3 is CASSQDTLAADTQYF. In nucleotides, the CDR3 is TGTGCCAGCAGCCAAGATACGCTGGCGGCGGATACGCAGTATTTT.

The rearrangement uses TRBV28 and TRBJ1-3; 9 bases are shared with TRBD1. CDR3 length equals 15 residues. The V segment lost 10 bases and the J segment 0 bases; nucleotides outside the gene matches: 7. Germline CDR1 is MDHEN and CDR2 is SYDVKM. The CDR3 protein is CATRTGAISGNTIYF. CDR3 nucleotides: TGTGCCACTCGGACAGGGGCGATCTCTGGAAACACCATATATTTT.

The J gene is TRBJ2-2, the V gene TRBV7-2, with D tentatively TRBD2 (5 bases). Per the germline V gene, CDR1 is SGHTA and CDR2 is FQGNSA. This CDR3 has 16 residues. Trimming left V 0 bases short and J 6 bases short, with 14 bases between. CDR3 bases: TGTGCCAGCAGCTTAGCGCAGTCTAGCCAATCCGGGGAGCTGTTTTTT. Encoded protein: CASSLAQSSQSGELFF.

V gene TRBV29-1 combines with J gene TRBJ2-7, with D perhaps matching TRBD2 (5 bases). V lost 7 bases and J lost 6, with 10 bases in between. The germline V gene encodes CDR1 SQVTM and CDR2 ANQGSEA. The CDR3 runs to 10 residues. CDR3 sequence reads: CSGWESEQYF. The CDR3 nucleotides are TGCAGCGGGTGGGAGAGCGAGCAGTACTTC.

The chain is built from TRBV5-6 and TRBJ1-1; 9 bases are shared with TRBD1. This CDR3 contains 16 residues. CDR1 is SGHDT, CDR2 YYEEEE, per germline. V lost 5 bases, J lost 9 bases, and 17 bases stayed unmatched. CDR3 in DNA: TGTGCCAGCAGAACTCGAAACTCACAGGGGGCGGGTAAAGCTTTCTTT. This gives the protein CASRTRNSQGAGKAFF.

The chain links TRBV6-6 to TRBJ2-2; 7 bases align to TRBD2. V lost 6 bases and J lost 5; bases outside the gene matches: 6. The length of the CDR3 is 14 residues. Germline CDR1 reads MNHNY; CDR2 reads SVGAGI (reference sequence). CDR3 DNA: TGTGCCAGCAGCGCCGGCGGGAGTACCGGGGAGCTGTTTTTT. It yields the protein CASSAGGSTGELFF.

The rearrangement links TRBV3-1 (or the pseudogene TRBV3-2) to TRBJ1-3; no clear D gene. V was cut by 0 bases and J by 3 bases, with 6 bases left in between. CDR1 is LGHDT and CDR2 is YNNKEL in the germline V gene (reference sequence). This CDR3 comprises 14 residues. The CDR3 DNA reads as TGTGCCAGCAGCCAAGACTACTTTGGAAACACCATATATTTT. This encodes CASSQDYFGNTIYF.

The chain uses TRBV19 and TRBJ1-1; D call uncertain. This CDR3 has 13 residues. The germline gives CDR1 LNHDA, CDR2 SQIVND (reference sequence). Trimming took off 7 bases at V and 3 bases at J, with 12 bases between the two ends. The CDR3 region has the DNA TGTGCCAGTAAGCCCAGGTGGGACACTGAAGCTTTCTTT. It encodes CASKPRWDTEAFF.

Turning to this clone: Different DNA sequences within this sample yield the same CDR3. This chain joins TRBV4-1 and TRBJ1-5, with TRBD1 identical over 7 bases. Trimming removed 0 bases from V and 7 bases from J; junction bases left unmatched: 9. CDR3 length equals 16 residues. Germline V lookup: CDR1 MGHRA, CDR2 YSYEKL. The DNA for the CDR3 is TGCGCCAGCAGCCAAGATCTAGGGGGCGCAGGGCAGCCCCAGCATTTT. Its translation: CASSQDLGGAGQPQHF.

The rearrangement joins TRBV28 to TRBJ1-3; 8 bases align to TRBD1. Losses at the gene ends were 7 bases for V and 1 base for J; bases not matched to a gene: 6. This CDR3 region has 15 residues. Per the germline V gene, CDR1 is MDHEN and CDR2 is SYDVKM. The CDR3 here is CASTPDRASGNTIYF. The CDR3 bases are TGTGCCAGCACCCCGGACAGGGCGTCTGGAAACACCATATATTTT.

The chain carries TRBV6-2 or TRBV6-3 and TRBJ2-3, with 8 bases that match TRBD2. The CDR3 length is 15 residues. Per germline, CDR1 MNHEY and CDR2 SVGEGT. The trim removed 2 bases at V and 5 bases at J, leaving 6 bases unmatched. As DNA, the CDR3 is TGTGCCAGCAGTTACGCCAGCGGGAGTAGAGATACGCAGTATTTT. This gives the protein CASSYASGSRDTQYF.

The chain has TRBV28 and TRBJ1-6; tentatively, D is TRBD1 (5 bases). The CDR3 is 16 amino acids. The germline CDR1 and CDR2 sequences are MDHEN and SYDVKM. The V end was cut by 5 bases, the J end by 6 bases, with 17 bases between. The CDR3 region is CASSGGLSGPNSPLHF. CDR3 sequence (DNA): TGTGCCAGCAGTGGCGGTTTATCAGGGCCTAATTCACCCCTCCACTTT. Supplemented by reference TRBV28 and TRBJ1-6, the full variable domain reads DVKVTQSSRYLVKRTGEKVFLECVQDMDHENMFWYRQDPGLGLRLIYFSYDVKMKEKGDIPEGYSVSREKKERFSLILESASTNQTSMYLCASSGGLSGPNSPLHFGNGTRLTVT.

The chain carries TRBV7-2 and TRBJ2-4; TRBD2 matches at 11 bases. The junction had 4 bases not matched to a gene; V was cut back by 4 bases and J by 5 bases. CDR1 SGHTA and CDR2 FQGNSA come from the germline V gene. The CDR3 is 15 amino acids. The CDR3 DNA is TGTGCCAGCAGCTCCCCGGGACTAGCGGAAAACATTCAGTACTTC. Its translation is CASSSPGLAENIQYF.

Here the CDR3 reads CASREAGGSYEQYF. DNA of the CDR3: TGTGCCAGCAGGGAAGCGGGAGGGTCCTACGAGCAGTACTTC. V and J are TRBV7-3 and TRBJ2-7; 10 bases match TRBD2. V lost 6 bases, J lost 1 base, and 3 bases stayed unmatched. Germline loops: CDR1 SGHTA, CDR2 FQGTGA. CDR3 length: 14 amino acids.

This chain connects TRBV18 to TRBJ2-1; D possibly corresponds to TRBD2 (6 bases). V was shortened by 3 bases and J by 4 bases, with 13 bases between the two germline ends. CDR3 length: 15 amino acids. From germline, CDR1 is KGHSH and CDR2 LQKENI. CDR3 sequence: CASSPWGDPYNEQFF. The CDR3, as DNA: TGTGCCAGCTCACCTTGGGGGGACCCTTACAATGAGCAGTTCTTC.

The chain couples TRBV10-3 to TRBJ1-1; 9 bases are a match to TRBD1. Losses at the gene ends were 11 bases for V and 5 bases for J; bases not matched to a gene: 9. This CDR3 is built from 13 residues. CDR1 ENHRY and CDR2 SYGVKD come from the germline V gene. The CDR3: CAANRGPDTEAFF. The CDR3 nucleotides read TGTGCCGCCAACAGGGGGCCGGATACTGAAGCTTTCTTT.

The rearrangement links TRBV27 to TRBJ1-2; 9 nucleotides line up with TRBD1. This CDR3 comprises 15 residues. V lost 5 bases and J lost 2; bases outside the gene matches: 6. The germline gives CDR1 MNHEY, CDR2 SMNVEV (reference sequence). The CDR3 DNA sequence: TGTGCCAGCAGTCCATGGACAGGGGTCAACTATGGCTACACCTTC. Its protein is CASSPWTGVNYGYTF.

This clone is deemed large. The chain joins TRBV27 to TRBJ2-7; D is perhaps TRBD1 (7 bases). The germline V and J ends were trimmed by 4 bases and 7 bases, with 14 bases remaining between them. CDR1 and CDR2 (germline): MNHEY, SMNVEV (reference sequence). The length of the CDR3 is 13 residues. CDR3 residues: CASSSTGAGEQYF. The CDR3 region has the DNA TGTGCCAGCAGTTCCACAGGGGCGGGGGAGCAGTACTTC.

The rearrangement uses TRBV3-1 (or the pseudogene TRBV3-2) and TRBJ1-1; D is ambiguous. The CDR3 totals 15 residues. Per germline, CDR1 LGHDT and CDR2 YNNKEL (reference sequence). V was shortened by 4 bases and J by 4 bases, with 16 bases between the two germline ends. CDR3 protein: CASSPPIGRGTEAFF. The CDR3 bases are TGTGCCAGCAGCCCTCCCATAGGGCGGGGCACTGAAGCTTTCTTT.